This T cell receptor beta chain was identified during a study of blood T cell repertoires in COVID-19. Study information: Whether acute or convalescent, the COVID-19 samples came from the United States, Italy and Spain.

The V gene's germline CDR1 is MNHNS and CDR2 SASEGT. The CDR3 loop spans 13 amino acids. V was shortened by 2 bases and J by 4 bases, with 6 bases between the two germline ends. Study processing details: Reference gene primer amplification yielded estimated nucleated cell counts. Assay used: immunoSEQ multiplex PCR; TCRdb lists only in-frame clones, some missing. V and J calls and clone size are given by that table; D and trimming were obtained from the DNA. The table lists 55,000 or so clones, 79% of them singletons, with 3% to 3.5% in the top ten. The chain couples TRBV6-1 to TRBJ1-3; D not certain. The sequence came from a man in his 60s with acute or convalescent COVID-19. The sequenced sample was peripheral blood. The CDR3 region has the DNA TGTGCCAGCAGTGAATATAGAGGAAACACCATATATTTT. Protein: CASSEYRGNTIYF.